This TCR beta chain comes out of a study of blood T cell repertoires in COVID-19. Study overall: Nucleic acid was either cDNA or gDNA, and it came from T cells, B-cell-depleted T cells, or PBMCs.

Per the original data handling: Nucleated cell number was recorded as an estimate derived from reference gene primer amplification. Repertoires were generated with immunoSEQ multiplex PCR, while TCRdb's copy carries only in-frame clones and drops some. V and J calls plus clone size are reproduced from that table; the DNA served to infer D and trimming. The repertoire holds 150,000 to 200,000 clones, with 70% to 90% as singletons. Per germline, CDR1 KGHSH and CDR2 LQKENI. The CDR3 is 14 residues long. Trimming shortened V by 1 base and J by 7 bases, and 13 bases separated the two germline ends. Sample: peripheral blood. The chain uses TRBV18 and TRBJ1-2; no reliable D call. The sequence derives from a man younger than 35 with acute or convalescent COVID-19. CDR3 DNA sequence: TGTGCCAGCTCACCACAGGAGTCCCGCCGTGGCTACACCTTC. Its translation is CASSPQESRRGYTF.